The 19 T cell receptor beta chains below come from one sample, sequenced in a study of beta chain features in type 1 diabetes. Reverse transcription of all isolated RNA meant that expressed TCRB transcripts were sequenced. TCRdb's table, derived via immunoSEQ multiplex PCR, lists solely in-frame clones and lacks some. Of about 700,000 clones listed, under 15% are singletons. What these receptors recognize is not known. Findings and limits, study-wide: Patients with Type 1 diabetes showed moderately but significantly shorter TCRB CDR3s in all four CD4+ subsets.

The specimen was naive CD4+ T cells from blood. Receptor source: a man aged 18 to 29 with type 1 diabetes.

CDR3 coding DNA: TGTGCCAGCAGCGGCGCTCTGTGGCCTGGAGTGAACACCTTC. It codes for CASSGALWPGVNTF. The chain carries TRBV9 and TRBJ1-2; D call uncertain. This CDR3 comprises 14 residues. V dropped 3 bases and J dropped 12 bases, with 21 bases sitting between them. CDR1 SGDLS and CDR2 YYNGEE come from the germline V gene.

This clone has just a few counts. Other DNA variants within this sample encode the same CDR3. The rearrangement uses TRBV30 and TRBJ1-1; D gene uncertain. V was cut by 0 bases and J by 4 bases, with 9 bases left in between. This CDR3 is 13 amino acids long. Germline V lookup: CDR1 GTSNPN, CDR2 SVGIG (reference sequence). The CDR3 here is CAWSVRTGTEAFF. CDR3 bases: TGTGCCTGGAGTGTACGTACGGGCACTGAAGCTTTCTTT.

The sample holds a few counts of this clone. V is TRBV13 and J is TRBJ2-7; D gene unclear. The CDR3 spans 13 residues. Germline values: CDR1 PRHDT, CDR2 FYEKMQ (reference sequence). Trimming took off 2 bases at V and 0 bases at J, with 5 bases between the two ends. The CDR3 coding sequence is TGTGCCAGCAGCTTACGTCTCTCCTACGAGCAGTACTTC. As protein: CASSLRLSYEQYF.

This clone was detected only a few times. The CDR3 DNA reads TGTGCCAGCAGTTACGGAGGAGCGGGGTCTGGGGATGAGCAGTTCTTC. Its protein product is CASSYGGAGSGDEQFF. The J gene is TRBJ2-1, the V gene TRBV6-5; 7 nucleotides agree with TRBD2. V dropped 2 bases and J dropped 8; count of bases not matched to a gene: 12. Germline V CDR1 and CDR2: MNHEY, SVGAGI. This CDR3 is built from 16 residues.

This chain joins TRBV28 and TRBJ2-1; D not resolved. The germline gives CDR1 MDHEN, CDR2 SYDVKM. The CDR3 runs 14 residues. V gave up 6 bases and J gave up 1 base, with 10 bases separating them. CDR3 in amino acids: CASRKGGSYNEQFF. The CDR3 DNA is TGTGCCAGCAGGAAAGGTGGATCCTACAATGAGCAGTTCTTC.

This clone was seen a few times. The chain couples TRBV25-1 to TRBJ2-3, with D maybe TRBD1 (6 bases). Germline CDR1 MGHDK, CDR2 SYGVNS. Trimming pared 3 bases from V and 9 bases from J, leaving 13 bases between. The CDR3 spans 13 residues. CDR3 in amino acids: CASSDTRQATQYF. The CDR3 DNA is TGTGCCAGCAGTGATACTCGACAGGCAACGCAGTATTTT.

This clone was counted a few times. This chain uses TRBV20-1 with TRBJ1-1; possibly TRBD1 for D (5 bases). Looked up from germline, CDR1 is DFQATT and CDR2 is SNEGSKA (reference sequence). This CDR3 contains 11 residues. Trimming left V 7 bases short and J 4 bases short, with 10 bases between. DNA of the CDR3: TGCAGTGGTTTGGGGGGCACTGAAGCTTTCTTT. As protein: CSGLGGTEAFF.

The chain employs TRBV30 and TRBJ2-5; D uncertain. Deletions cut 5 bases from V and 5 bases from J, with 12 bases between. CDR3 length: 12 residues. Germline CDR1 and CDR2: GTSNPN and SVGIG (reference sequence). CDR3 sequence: CAWGPFEETQYF. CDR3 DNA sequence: TGTGCCTGGGGTCCGTTCGAGGAGACCCAGTACTTC.

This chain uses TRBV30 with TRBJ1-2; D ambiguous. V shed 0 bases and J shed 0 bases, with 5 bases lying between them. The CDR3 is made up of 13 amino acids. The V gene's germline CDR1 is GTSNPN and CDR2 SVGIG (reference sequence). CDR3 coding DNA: TGTGCCTGGAGTGTAGACGCTAACTATGGCTACACCTTC. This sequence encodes CAWSVDANYGYTF.

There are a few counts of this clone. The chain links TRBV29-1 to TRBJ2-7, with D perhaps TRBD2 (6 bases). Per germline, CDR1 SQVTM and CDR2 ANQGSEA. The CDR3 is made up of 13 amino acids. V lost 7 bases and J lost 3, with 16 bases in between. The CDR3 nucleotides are TGCAGCGCCGGAGGGGTATCTGACTACGAGCAGTACTTC. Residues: CSAGGVSDYEQYF.

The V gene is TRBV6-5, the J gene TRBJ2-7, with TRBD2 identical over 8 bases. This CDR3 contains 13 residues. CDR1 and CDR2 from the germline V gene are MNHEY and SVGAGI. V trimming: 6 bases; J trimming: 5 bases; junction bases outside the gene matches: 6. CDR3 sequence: CASRRTSSDEQYF. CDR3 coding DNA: TGTGCCAGCAGACGGACTAGCTCGGACGAGCAGTACTTC.

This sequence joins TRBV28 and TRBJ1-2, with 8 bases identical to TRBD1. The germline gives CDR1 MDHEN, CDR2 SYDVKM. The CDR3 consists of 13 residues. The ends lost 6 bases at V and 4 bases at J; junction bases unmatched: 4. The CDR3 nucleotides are TGTGCCAGCAGGAACAGGGGGGGCTATGGCTACACCTTC. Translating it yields CASRNRGGYGYTF.

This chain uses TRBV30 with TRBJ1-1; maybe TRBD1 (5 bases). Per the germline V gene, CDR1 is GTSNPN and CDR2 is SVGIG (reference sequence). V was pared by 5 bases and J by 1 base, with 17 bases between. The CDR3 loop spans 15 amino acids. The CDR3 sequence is CAWARKGLRNTEAFF. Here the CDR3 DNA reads TGTGCCTGGGCTAGAAAGGGACTGCGGAACACTGAAGCTTTCTTT. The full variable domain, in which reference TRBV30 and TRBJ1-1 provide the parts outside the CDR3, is SQTIHQWPATLVQPVGSPLSLECTVEGTSNPNLYWYRQAAGRGLQLLFYSVGIGQISSEVPQNLSASRPQDRQFILSSKKLLLSDSGFYLCAWARKGLRNTEAFFGQGTRLTVV.

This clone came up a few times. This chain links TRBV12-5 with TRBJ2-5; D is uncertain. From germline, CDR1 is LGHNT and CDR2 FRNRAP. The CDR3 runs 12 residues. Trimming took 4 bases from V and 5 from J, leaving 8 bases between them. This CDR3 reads CASGSRAETQYF. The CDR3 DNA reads TGTGCTAGTGGTTCTCGTGCGGAGACCCAGTACTTC.

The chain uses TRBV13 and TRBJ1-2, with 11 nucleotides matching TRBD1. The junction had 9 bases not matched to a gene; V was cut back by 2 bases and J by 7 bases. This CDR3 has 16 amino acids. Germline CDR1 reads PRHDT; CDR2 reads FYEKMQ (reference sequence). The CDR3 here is CASSLFPGQGERGYTF. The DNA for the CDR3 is TGTGCCAGCAGCTTATTCCCGGGACAGGGGGAGCGTGGCTACACCTTC.

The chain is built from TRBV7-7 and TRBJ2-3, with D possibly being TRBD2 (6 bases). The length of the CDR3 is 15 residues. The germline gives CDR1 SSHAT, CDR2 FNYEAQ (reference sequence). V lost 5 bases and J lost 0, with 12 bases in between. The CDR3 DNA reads TGTGCCAGCAGCCCGGCGCGGGGTAGCACAGATACGCAGTATTTT. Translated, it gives CASSPARGSTDTQYF.

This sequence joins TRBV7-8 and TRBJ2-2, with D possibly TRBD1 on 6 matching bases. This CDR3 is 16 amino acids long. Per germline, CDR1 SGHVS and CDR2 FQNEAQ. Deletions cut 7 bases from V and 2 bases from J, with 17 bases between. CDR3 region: CASMRGMRINTGELFF. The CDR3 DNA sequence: TGTGCCAGCATGAGGGGGATGCGCATTAACACCGGGGAGCTGTTTTTT.

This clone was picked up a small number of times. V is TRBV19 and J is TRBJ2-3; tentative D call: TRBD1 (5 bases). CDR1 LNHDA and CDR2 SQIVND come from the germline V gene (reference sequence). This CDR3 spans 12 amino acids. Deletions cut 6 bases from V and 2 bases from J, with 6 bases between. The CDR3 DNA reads TGTGCCAGTAGGACAGACACAGATACGCAGTATTTT. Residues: CASRTDTDTQYF.

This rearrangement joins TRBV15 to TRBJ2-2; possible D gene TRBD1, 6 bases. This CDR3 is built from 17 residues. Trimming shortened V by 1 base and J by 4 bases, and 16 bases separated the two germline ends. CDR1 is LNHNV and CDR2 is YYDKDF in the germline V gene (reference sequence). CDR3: CATSRAGDRRSTGELFF. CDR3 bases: TGTGCCACCAGCAGAGCTGGTGACAGGAGGTCCACCGGGGAGCTGTTTTTT.